Below are 4 T cell receptor beta chains sequenced from a single sample in a study of shared clonotypes between healthy human individuals. Profiling relied on immunoSEQ multiplex PCR, and the TCRdb table lists in-frame clones only, not all of them. The sample records roughly 1 million clones, more than 65% being singletons. Sequencing was performed on memory CD4+ T cells sorted from blood. Subset given: CD45RA-negative fraction. The origin of the receptors is a man between 18 and 29 years old in good health.

This clone was seen more than once but under ten times. The chain combines TRBV6-7 with TRBJ1-5; no clear D. TRBV6-7 carries the ORF label, with uncertain function. This CDR3 comprises 15 residues. Trimming removed 5 bases from V and 1 base from J, with 12 bases in between. The CDR3 DNA sequence: TGTGCCAGCAGTAGGTTGTTGGGGAGCAATCAGCCCCAGCATTTT. It translates to CASSRLLGSNQPQHF.

This clone was seen a handful of times. The rearrangement uses TRBV28 and TRBJ2-5, with D perhaps assigned TRBD1 or TRBD2 (6 bases each). From germline, CDR1 is MDHEN and CDR2 SYDVKM. The CDR3 loop spans 15 amino acids. Trimming removed 5 bases from V and 5 bases from J, with 18 bases in between. CDR3 sequence: CASSQLGGHGETQYF. CDR3 sequence (DNA): TGTGCCAGCAGTCAACTAGGGGGGCACGGGGAGACCCAGTACTTC.

The chain links TRBV18 to TRBJ2-7; D tentatively fits TRBD1 or TRBD2 (5 bases each). V was clipped by 6 bases and J by 2 bases, with 14 bases between them. The CDR3 runs 14 residues. The germline gives CDR1 KGHSH, CDR2 LQKENI. CDR3 DNA: TGTGCCAGCTCCGTAGAGGGGATTGCCTACGAGCAGTACTTC. Translated, it gives CASSVEGIAYEQYF.

The gene calls are TRBV2 and TRBJ2-3; 9 positions match TRBD2. V lost 6 bases, J lost 1 base, and 2 bases stayed unmatched. Looked up from germline, CDR1 is SNHLY and CDR2 is FYNNEI. The CDR3 covers 14 residues. The CDR3 sequence is CASRWTSGTDTQYF. The CDR3 DNA sequence: TGTGCCAGCAGATGGACTAGCGGCACAGATACGCAGTATTTT.